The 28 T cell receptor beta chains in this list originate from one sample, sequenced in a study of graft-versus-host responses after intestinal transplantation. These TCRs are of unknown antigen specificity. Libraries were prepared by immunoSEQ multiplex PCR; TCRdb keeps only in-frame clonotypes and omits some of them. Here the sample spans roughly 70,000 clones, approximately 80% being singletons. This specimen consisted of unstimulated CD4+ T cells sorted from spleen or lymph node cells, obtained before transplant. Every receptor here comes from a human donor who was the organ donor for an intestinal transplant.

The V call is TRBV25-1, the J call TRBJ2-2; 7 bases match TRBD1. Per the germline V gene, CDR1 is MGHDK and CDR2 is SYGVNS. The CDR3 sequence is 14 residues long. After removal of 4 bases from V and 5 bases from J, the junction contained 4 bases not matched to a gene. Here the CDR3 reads CASSGTGVTGELFF. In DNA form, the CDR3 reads TGTGCCAGCAGTGGTACAGGGGTTACCGGGGAGCTGTTTTTT.

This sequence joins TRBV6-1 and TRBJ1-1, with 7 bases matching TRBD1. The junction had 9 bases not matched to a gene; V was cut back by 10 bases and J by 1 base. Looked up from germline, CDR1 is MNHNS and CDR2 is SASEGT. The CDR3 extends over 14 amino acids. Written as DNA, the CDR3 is TGTGCCACCACGGGACAGCTTCGGAACACTGAAGCTTTCTTT. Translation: CATTGQLRNTEAFF.

The CDR3 reads CASSPYGSGDSNEQFF. The CDR3 region has the DNA TGTGCCAGCAGCCCCTACGGTAGCGGGGACTCCAATGAGCAGTTCTTC. This sequence joins TRBV7-2 and TRBJ2-1, with 8 bases lining up with TRBD2. This CDR3 contains 16 residues. V trimming: 5 bases; J trimming: 6 bases; junction bases outside the gene matches: 12. From germline, CDR1 is SGHTA and CDR2 FQGNSA.

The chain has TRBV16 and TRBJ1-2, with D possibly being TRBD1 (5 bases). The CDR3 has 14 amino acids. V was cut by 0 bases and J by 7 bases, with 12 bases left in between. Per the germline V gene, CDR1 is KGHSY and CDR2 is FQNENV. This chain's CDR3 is CASSQSPGSSGYTF. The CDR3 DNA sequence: TGTGCCAGCAGCCAATCGCCAGGGTCTAGTGGCTACACCTTC.

DNA for the CDR3: TGTGCCAGCAGCCCCTCCGGGACTACAAACAATGAGCAGTTCTTC. It is translated as CASSPSGTTNNEQFF. This chain connects TRBV7-3 to TRBJ2-1, with TRBD2 identical over 7 bases. This CDR3 has 15 residues. The V gene end was trimmed by 5 bases and the J gene end by 5 bases; junction bases not matched to a gene: 9. Germline CDR1 and CDR2: SGHTA and FQGTGA.

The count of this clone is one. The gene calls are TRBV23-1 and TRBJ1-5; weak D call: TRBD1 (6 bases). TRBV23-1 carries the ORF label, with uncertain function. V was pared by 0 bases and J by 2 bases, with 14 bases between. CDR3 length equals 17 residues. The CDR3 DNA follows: TGCGCCAGCAGTCAATCTGCGGGGGGCGGCGGCAATCAGCCCCAGCATTTT. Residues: CASSQSAGGGGNQPQHF.

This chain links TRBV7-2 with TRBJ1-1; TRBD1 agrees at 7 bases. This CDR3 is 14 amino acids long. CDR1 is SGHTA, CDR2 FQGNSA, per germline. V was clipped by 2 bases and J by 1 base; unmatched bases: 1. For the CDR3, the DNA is TGTGCCAGCAGCTTACAGGGGGGGAACACTGAAGCTTTCTTT. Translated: CASSLQGGNTEAFF.

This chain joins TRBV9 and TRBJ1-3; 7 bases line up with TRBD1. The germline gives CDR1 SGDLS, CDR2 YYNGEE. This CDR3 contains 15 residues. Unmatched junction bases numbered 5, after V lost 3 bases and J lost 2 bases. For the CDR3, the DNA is TGTGCCAGCAGCGCCCAGGGGGTGACTGGAAACACCATATATTTT. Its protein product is CASSAQGVTGNTIYF.

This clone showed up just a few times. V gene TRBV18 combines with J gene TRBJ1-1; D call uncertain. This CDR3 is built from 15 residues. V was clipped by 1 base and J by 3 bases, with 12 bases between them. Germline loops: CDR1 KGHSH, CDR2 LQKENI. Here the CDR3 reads CASSPRNGADTEAFF. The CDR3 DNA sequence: TGTGCCAGCTCACCACGAAACGGAGCGGACACTGAAGCTTTCTTT. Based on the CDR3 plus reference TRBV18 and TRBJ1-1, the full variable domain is NAGVMQNPRHLVRRRGQEARLRCSPMKGHSHVYWYRQLPEEGLKFMVYLQKENIIDESGMPKERFSAEFPKEGPSILRIQQVVRGDSAAYFCASSPRNGADTEAFFGQGTRLTVV.

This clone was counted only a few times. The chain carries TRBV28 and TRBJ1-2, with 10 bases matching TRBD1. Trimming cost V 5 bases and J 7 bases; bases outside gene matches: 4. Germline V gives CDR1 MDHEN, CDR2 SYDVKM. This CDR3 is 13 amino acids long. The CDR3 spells CASSLRQGAGYTF. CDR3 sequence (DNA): TGTGCCAGCAGTCTCAGACAGGGGGCTGGCTACACCTTC.

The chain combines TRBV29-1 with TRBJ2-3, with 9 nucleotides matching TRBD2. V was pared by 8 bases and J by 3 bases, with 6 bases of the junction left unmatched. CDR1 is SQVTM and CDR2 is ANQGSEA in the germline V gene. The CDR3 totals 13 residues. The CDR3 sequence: CSTQSGGTDTQYF. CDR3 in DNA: TGCAGCACTCAAAGCGGGGGGACAGATACGCAGTATTTT.

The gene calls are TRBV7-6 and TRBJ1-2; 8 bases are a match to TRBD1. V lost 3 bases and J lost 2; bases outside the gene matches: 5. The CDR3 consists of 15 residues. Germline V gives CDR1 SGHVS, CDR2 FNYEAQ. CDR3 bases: TGTGCCAGCAGCTTCAGGACAGGGTTCAACTATGGCTACACCTTC. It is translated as CASSFRTGFNYGYTF.

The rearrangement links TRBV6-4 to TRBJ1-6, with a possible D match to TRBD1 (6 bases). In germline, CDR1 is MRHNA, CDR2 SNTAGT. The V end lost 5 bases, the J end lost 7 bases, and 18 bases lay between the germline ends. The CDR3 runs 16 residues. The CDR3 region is CASSQTAGVGNSPLHF. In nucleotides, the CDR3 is TGTGCCAGCAGTCAGACTGCAGGGGTAGGCAATTCACCCCTCCACTTT.

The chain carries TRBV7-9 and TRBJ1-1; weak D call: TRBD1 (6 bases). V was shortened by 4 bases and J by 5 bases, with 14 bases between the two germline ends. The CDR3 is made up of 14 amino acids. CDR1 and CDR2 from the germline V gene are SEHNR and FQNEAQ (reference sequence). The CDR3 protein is CASSSFNRETEAFF. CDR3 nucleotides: TGTGCCAGCAGCTCCTTCAACAGGGAGACTGAAGCTTTCTTT. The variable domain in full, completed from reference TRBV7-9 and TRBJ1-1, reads DTGVSQNPRHKITKRGQNVTFRCDPISEHNRLYWYRQTLGQGPEFLTYFQNEAQLEKSRLLSDRFSAERPKGSFSTLEIQRTEQGDSAMYLCASSSFNRETEAFFGQGTRLTVV.

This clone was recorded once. CDR3 coding DNA: TGTGCCAGCAGTCCCCGGGTCACTTTATCTGGAAACACCATATATTTT. As protein: CASSPRVTLSGNTIYF. The chain has TRBV6-6 and TRBJ1-3, with unresolved D. Trimming pared 5 bases from V and 1 base from J, leaving 15 bases between. The length of the CDR3 is 16 residues. Germline CDR1 reads MNHNY; CDR2 reads SVGAGI (reference sequence).

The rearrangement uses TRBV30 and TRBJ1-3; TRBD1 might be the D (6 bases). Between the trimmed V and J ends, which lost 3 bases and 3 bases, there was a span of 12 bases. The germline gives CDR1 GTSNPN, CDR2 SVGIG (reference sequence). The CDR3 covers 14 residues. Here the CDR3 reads CAWRRGGSGNTIYF. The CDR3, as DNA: TGTGCCTGGAGAAGGGGGGGAAGTGGAAACACCATATATTTT.

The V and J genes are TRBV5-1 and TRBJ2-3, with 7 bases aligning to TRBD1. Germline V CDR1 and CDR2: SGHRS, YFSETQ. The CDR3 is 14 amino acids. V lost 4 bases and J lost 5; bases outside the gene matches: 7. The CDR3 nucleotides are TGCGCCAGCAGCGAGGGGGCCATGGGAGATACGCAGTATTTT. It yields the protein CASSEGAMGDTQYF. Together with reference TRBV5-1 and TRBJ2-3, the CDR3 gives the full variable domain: KAGVTQTPRYLIKTRGQQVTLSCSPISGHRSVSWYQQTPGQGLQFLFEYFSETQRNKGNFPGRFSGRQFSNSRSEMNVSTLELGDSALYLCASSEGAMGDTQYFGPGTRLTVL.

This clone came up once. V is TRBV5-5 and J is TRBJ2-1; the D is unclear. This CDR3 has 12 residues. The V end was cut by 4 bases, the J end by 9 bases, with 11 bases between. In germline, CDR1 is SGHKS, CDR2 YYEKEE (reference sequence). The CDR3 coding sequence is TGTGCCAGCAGCCCGAGCATTGCTGAGCAGTTCTTC. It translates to CASSPSIAEQFF.

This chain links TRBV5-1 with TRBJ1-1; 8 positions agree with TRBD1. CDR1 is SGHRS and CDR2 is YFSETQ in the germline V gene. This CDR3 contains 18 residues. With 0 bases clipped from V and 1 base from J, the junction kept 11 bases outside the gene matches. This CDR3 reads CASSLVGQGGIGNTEAFF. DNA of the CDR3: TGCGCCAGCAGCTTGGTTGGACAGGGCGGGATCGGGAACACTGAAGCTTTCTTT.

CDR3 residues: CASSLRTDSLTDTQYF. In DNA form, the CDR3 reads TGTGCCAGCAGCTTGAGGACAGATTCCCTCACAGATACGCAGTATTTT. This chain joins TRBV7-3 and TRBJ2-3; TRBD1 might be the D (6 bases). There are 16 residues in the CDR3. V gave up 3 bases and J gave up 2 bases, with 15 bases separating them. Germline V gives CDR1 SGHTA, CDR2 FQGTGA.

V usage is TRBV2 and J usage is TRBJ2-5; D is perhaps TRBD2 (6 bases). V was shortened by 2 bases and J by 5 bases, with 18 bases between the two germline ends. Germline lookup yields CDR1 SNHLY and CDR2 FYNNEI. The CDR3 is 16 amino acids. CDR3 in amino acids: CASSESGGPGGETQYF. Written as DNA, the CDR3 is TGTGCCAGCAGTGAAAGTGGAGGGCCCGGAGGGGAGACCCAGTACTTC.

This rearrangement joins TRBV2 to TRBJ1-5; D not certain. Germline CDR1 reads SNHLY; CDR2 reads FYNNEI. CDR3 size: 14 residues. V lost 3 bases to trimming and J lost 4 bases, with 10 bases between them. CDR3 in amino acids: CASSDGGRNQPQHF. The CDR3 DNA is TGTGCCAGCAGTGACGGAGGGAGAAATCAGCCCCAGCATTTT.

As DNA, the CDR3 is TGTGCCAGCAGGATACAGGGGGCAACTAATGAAAAACTGTTTTTT. This encodes CASRIQGATNEKLFF. The rearrangement joins TRBV5-6 to TRBJ1-4; 8 positions match TRBD1. Germline-derived CDR1 and CDR2 are SGHDT and YYEEEE. With 5 bases clipped from V and 0 bases from J, the junction kept 3 bases outside the gene matches. This CDR3 is 15 amino acids long.

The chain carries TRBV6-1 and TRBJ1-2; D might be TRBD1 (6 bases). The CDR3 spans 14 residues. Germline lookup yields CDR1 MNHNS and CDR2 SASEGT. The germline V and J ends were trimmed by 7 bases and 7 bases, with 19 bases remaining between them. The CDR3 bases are TGTGCCAGCACCAAGCGGGGGGCGTACAGTGGCTACACCTTC. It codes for CASTKRGAYSGYTF.

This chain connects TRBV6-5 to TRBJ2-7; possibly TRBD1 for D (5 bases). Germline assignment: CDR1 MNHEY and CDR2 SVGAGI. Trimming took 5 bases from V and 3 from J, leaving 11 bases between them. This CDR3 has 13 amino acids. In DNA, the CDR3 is TGTGCCAGCAGTGTATACCAGGGCTACGAGCAGTACGTC. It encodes CASSVYQGYEQYV.

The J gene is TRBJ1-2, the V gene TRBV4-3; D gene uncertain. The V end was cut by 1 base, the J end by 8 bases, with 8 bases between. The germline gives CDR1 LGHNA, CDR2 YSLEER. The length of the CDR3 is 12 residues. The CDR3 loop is CASSQGREGYTF. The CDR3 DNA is TGCGCCAGCAGCCAAGGTAGAGAAGGCTACACCTTC.

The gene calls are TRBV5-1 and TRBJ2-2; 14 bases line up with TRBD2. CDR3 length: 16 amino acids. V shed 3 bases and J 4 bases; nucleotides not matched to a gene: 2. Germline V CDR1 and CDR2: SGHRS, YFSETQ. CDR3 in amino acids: CASSSGTSGSTGELFF. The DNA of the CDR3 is TGCGCCAGCAGCTCAGGGACTAGCGGGAGCACCGGGGAGCTGTTTTTT. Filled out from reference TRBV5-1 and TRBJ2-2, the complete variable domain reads KAGVTQTPRYLIKTRGQQVTLSCSPISGHRSVSWYQQTPGQGLQFLFEYFSETQRNKGNFPGRFSGRQFSNSRSEMNVSTLELGDSALYLCASSSGTSGSTGELFFGEGSRLTVL.

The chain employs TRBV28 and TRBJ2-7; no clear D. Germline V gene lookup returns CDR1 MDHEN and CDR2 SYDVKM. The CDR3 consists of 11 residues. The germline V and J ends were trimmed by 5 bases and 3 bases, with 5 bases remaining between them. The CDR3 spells CASSDNYEQYV. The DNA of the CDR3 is TGTGCCAGCAGTGATAACTACGAGCAGTACGTC.